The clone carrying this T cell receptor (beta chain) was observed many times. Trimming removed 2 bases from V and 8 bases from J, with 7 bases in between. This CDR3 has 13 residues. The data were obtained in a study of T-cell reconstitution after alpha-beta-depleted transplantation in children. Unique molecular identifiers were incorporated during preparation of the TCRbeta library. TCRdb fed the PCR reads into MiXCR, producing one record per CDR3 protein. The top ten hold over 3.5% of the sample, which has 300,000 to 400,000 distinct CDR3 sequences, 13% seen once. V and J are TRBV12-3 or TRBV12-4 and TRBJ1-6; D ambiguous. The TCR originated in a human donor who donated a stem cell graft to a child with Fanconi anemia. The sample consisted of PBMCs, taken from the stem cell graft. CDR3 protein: CASSLSGDSPLHF. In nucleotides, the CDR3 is TGTGCCAGCAGTTTAAGCGGGGATTCACCCCTCCACTTT.